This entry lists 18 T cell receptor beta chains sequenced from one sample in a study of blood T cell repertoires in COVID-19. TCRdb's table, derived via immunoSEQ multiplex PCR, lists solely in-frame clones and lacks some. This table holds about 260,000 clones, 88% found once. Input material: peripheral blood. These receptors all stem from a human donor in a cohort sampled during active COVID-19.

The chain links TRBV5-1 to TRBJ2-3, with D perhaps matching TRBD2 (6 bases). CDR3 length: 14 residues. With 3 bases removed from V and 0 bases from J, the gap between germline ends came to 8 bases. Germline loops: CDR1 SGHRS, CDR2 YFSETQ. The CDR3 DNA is TGCGCCAGCAGCTCCGGGACTAGCACAGATACGCAGTATTTT. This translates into CASSSGTSTDTQYF.

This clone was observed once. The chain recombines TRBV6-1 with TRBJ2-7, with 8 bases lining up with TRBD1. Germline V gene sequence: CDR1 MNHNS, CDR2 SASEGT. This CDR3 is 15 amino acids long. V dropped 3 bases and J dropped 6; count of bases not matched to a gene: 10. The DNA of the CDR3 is TGTGCCAGCAGTGAGATGGACAGGGCCCCCGCCGAGCAGTACTTC. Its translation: CASSEMDRAPAEQYF.

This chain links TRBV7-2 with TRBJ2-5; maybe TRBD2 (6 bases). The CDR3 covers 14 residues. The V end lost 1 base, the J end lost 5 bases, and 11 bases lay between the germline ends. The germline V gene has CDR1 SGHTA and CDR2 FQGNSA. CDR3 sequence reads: CASSLVQAGETQYF. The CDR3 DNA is TGTGCCAGCAGCTTAGTCCAGGCGGGGGAGACCCAGTACTTC.

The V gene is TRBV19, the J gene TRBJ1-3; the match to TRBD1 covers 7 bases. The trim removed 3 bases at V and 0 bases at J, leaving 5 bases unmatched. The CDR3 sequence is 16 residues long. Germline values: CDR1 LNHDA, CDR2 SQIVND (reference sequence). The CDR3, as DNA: TGTGCCAGTAGTATTCCGGGACAGCGCTCTGGAAACACCATATATTTT. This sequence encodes CASSIPGQRSGNTIYF.

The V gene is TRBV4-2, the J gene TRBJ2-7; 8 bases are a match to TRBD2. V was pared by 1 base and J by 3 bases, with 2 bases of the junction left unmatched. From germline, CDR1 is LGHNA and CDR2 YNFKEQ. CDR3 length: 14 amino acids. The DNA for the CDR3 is TGTGCCAGCAGCCAAGGAGCGGGAGTCTACGAGCAGTACTTC. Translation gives CASSQGAGVYEQYF.

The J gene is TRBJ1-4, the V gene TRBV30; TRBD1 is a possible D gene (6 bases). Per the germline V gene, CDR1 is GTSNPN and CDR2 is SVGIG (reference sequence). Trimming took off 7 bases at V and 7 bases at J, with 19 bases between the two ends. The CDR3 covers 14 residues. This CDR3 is CASTIGGGREKLFF. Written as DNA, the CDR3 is TGTGCCTCTACAATAGGGGGGGGACGTGAAAAACTGTTTTTT.

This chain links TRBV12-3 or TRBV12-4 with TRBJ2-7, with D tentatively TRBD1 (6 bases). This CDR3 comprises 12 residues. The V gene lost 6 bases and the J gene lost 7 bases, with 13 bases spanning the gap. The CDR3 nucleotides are TGTGCCAGCAGCCCGACAGGTTCTGAGCAGTACTTC. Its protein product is CASSPTGSEQYF.

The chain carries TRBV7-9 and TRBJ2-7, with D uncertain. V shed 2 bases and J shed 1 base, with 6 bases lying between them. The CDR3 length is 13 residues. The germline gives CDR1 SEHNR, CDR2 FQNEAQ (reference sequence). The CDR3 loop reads CASSLPLSYEQYF. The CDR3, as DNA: TGTGCCAGCAGCTTACCGTTGTCCTACGAGCAGTACTTC.

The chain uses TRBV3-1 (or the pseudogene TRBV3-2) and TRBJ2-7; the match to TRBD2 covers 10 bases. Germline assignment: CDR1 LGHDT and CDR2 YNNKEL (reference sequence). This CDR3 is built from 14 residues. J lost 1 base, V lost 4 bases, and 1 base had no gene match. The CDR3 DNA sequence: TGTGCCAGCAGCCGGACTAGCGGTTCCTACGAGCAGTACTTC. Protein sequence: CASSRTSGSYEQYF.

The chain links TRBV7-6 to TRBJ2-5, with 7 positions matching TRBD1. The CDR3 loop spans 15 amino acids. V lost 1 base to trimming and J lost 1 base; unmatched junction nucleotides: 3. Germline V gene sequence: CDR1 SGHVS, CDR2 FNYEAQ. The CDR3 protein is CASSLGTGTQETQYF. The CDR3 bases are TGTGCCAGCAGCTTAGGGACAGGAACCCAAGAGACCCAGTACTTC.

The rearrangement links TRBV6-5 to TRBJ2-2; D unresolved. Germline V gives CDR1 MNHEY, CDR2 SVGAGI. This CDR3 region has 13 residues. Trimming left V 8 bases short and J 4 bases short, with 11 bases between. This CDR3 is CASGPSVTGELFF. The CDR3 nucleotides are TGTGCCAGCGGTCCCAGTGTCACCGGGGAGCTGTTTTTT.

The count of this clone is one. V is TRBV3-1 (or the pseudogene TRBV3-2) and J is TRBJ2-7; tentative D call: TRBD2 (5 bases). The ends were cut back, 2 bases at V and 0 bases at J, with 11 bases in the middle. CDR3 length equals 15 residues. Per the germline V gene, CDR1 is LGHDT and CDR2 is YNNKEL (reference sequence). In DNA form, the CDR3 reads TGTGCCAGCAGCCAACCGAGCGGTAGCTCCTACGAGCAGTACTTC. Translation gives CASSQPSGSSYEQYF.

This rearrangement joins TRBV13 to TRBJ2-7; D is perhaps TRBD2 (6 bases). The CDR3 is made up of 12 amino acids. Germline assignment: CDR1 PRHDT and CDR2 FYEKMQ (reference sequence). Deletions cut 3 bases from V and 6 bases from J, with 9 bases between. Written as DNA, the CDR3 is TGTGCCAGCAGCTTGACAGCGGGCGAGCAGTACTTC. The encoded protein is CASSLTAGEQYF.

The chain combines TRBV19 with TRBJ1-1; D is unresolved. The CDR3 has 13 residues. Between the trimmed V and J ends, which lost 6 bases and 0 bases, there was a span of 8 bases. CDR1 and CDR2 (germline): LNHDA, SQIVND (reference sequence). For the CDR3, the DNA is TGTGCCAGTAGGAGAACTATGAACACTGAAGCTTTCTTT. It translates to CASRRTMNTEAFF.

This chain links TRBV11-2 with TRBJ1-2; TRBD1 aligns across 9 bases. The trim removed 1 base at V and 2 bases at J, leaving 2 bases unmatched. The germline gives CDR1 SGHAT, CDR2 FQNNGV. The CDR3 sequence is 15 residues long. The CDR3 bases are TGTGCCAGCAGCTTAGGGACAGGGGACAACTATGGCTACACCTTC. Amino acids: CASSLGTGDNYGYTF.

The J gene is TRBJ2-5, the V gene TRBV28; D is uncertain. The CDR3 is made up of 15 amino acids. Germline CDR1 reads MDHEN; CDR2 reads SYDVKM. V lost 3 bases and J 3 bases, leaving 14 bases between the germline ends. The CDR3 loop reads CASSFPAGVEETQYF. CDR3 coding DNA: TGTGCCAGCAGTTTCCCGGCAGGCGTAGAAGAGACCCAGTACTTC.

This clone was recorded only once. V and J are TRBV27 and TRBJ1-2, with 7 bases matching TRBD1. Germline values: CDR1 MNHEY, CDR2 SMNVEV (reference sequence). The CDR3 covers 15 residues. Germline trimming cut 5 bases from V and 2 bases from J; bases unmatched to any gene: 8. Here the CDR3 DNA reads TGTGCCAGCAGTCTGACAGGGACTGTAAACTATGGCTACACCTTC. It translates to CASSLTGTVNYGYTF.

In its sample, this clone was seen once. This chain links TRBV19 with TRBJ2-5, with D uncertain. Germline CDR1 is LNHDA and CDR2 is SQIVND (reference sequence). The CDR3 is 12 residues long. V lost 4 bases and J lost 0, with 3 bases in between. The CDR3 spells CASSTYQETQYF. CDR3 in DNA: TGTGCCAGTAGTACGTACCAAGAGACCCAGTACTTC.